One and the same sample provided the 23 T cell receptor beta chains below, sequenced in a study of T cells in localized non-small cell lung cancer. TCRdb's copy holds only in-frame clones and misses some; the assay was immunoSEQ multiplex PCR. The table lists roughly 30,000 clones, roughly 89% of them singletons. The source was peripheral blood, collected before any cancer treatment. These receptors were collected from a female donor of 60 years or more with stage I lung adenocarcinoma.

V gene TRBV2 combines with J gene TRBJ1-1, with a possible D match to TRBD1 (6 bases). The CDR3 totals 11 residues. In germline, CDR1 is SNHLY, CDR2 FYNNEI. Trimming left V 9 bases short and J 3 bases short, with 8 bases between. The CDR3 spells CASGTYTEAFF. The CDR3 DNA reads as TGTGCCAGTGGGACATACACTGAAGCTTTCTTT.

The CDR3 DNA sequence: TGTGCCAGCACTTACTACTACGAGCAGTACTTC. Protein sequence: CASTYYYEQYF. J is TRBJ2-7 and V is TRBV2; D unclear. Trimming took 7 bases from V and 3 from J, leaving 7 bases between them. The germline gives CDR1 SNHLY, CDR2 FYNNEI. CDR3 length equals 11 residues.

The chain has TRBV4-2 and TRBJ2-5; 7 nucleotides line up with TRBD2. The germline gives CDR1 LGHNA, CDR2 YNFKEQ. J lost 1 base, V lost 4 bases, and 12 bases had no gene match. The CDR3 has 17 amino acids. CDR3 sequence: CASSLDGGRVGQETQYF. DNA for the CDR3: TGTGCCAGCAGCCTTGATGGGGGGAGGGTGGGCCAAGAGACCCAGTACTTC.

The CDR3 reads CASSKPGLGKGNVIQYF. The CDR3, as DNA: TGTGCCAGCAGTAAACCCGGTTTAGGGAAGGGAAACGTCATTCAGTACTTC. The V call is TRBV28, the J call TRBJ2-4; D unclear. The CDR3 is 17 amino acids. CDR1 is MDHEN, CDR2 SYDVKM, per germline. V was clipped by 5 bases and J by 9 bases, with 26 bases between them. Filled out from reference TRBV28 and TRBJ2-4, the complete variable domain reads DVKVTQSSRYLVKRTGEKVFLECVQDMDHENMFWYRQDPGLGLRLIYFSYDVKMKEKGDIPEGYSVSREKKERFSLILESASTNQTSMYLCASSKPGLGKGNVIQYFGAGTRLSVL.

The chain couples TRBV20-1 to TRBJ2-5, with D unclear. The CDR3 has 10 amino acids. The germline V and J ends were trimmed by 1 base and 5 bases, with 2 bases remaining between them. Looked up from germline, CDR1 is DFQATT and CDR2 is SNEGSKA (reference sequence). CDR3 in DNA: TGCAGTGCTAGAGGGGAGACCCAGTACTTC. Its protein product is CSARGETQYF.

V usage is TRBV27 and J usage is TRBJ1-4, with D possibly being TRBD1 (5 bases). There are 18 residues in the CDR3. Looked up from germline, CDR1 is MNHEY and CDR2 is SMNVEV (reference sequence). The ends were cut back, 2 bases at V and 5 bases at J, with 21 bases in the middle. For the CDR3, the DNA is TGTGCCAGCAGTTTAATGCCTCCGGGACGGCTCCCCAATGAAAAACTGTTTTTT. Translated: CASSLMPPGRLPNEKLFF.

The rearrangement uses TRBV7-9 and TRBJ1-1, with no clear D. Looked up from germline, CDR1 is SEHNR and CDR2 is FQNEAQ (reference sequence). The V and J ends lost 0 bases and 4 bases respectively, with 9 bases between them. CDR3 size: 14 residues. CDR3 nucleotide sequence: TGTGCCAGCAGCTTAGCTGGGATGGCCACTGAAGCTTTCTTT. Amino acid sequence: CASSLAGMATEAFF.

This clone was observed a single time. J is TRBJ2-3 and V is TRBV6-4, with D possibly matching TRBD2 (6 bases). CDR1 and CDR2 from the germline V gene are MRHNA and SNTAGT. The CDR3 runs to 14 residues. V lost 5 bases and J 4 bases, leaving 13 bases between the germline ends. CDR3: CASSIWGGSDTQYF. The CDR3 coding sequence is TGTGCCAGCAGTATCTGGGGAGGTTCAGATACGCAGTATTTT.

This chain joins TRBV5-5 and TRBJ2-2; 7 nucleotides match TRBD1. CDR1 and CDR2 (germline): SGHKS, YYEKEE (reference sequence). The V and J ends lost 0 bases and 2 bases, in that order; junction bases with no gene match: 7. The CDR3 runs 17 residues. The CDR3 reads CASSLVGGTDNTGELFF. In nucleotides, the CDR3 is TGTGCCAGCAGCTTGGTTGGTGGGACAGACAACACCGGGGAGCTGTTTTTT.

V and J are TRBV7-2 and TRBJ2-7, with 7 bases fitting TRBD2. After removal of 1 base from V and 0 bases from J, the junction contained 6 bases not matched to a gene. CDR1 is SGHTA and CDR2 is FQGNSA in the germline V gene. This CDR3 has 16 residues. Written as DNA, the CDR3 is TGTGCCAGCAGCTTAGGCTCCGGGGGGATCTCCTACGAGCAGTACTTC. Protein sequence: CASSLGSGGISYEQYF.

The rearrangement links TRBV28 to TRBJ1-5; TRBD1 matches at 12 bases. CDR3 length equals 15 residues. Germline CDR1 reads MDHEN; CDR2 reads SYDVKM. Trimming took 8 bases from V and 6 from J; bases not matched to a gene: 8. The DNA for the CDR3 is TGTGCCAGCGGGTCCGGGACAGGGGGCGGTCAGCCCCAGCATTTT. It specifies CASGSGTGGGQPQHF.

Only a few counts were recorded for this clone. This chain joins TRBV15 and TRBJ1-1; D ambiguous. V was clipped by 4 bases and J by 5 bases, with 8 bases between them. This CDR3 is 12 amino acids long. Germline V lookup: CDR1 LNHNV, CDR2 YYDKDF (reference sequence). This CDR3 is CATSTSRTEAFF. In DNA form, the CDR3 reads TGTGCCACCAGCACCTCGAGGACTGAAGCTTTCTTT.

The V call is TRBV6-6, the J call TRBJ2-7, with D perhaps being TRBD1 or TRBD2 (6 bases each). The germline gives CDR1 MNHNY, CDR2 SVGAGI (reference sequence). The germline V and J ends were trimmed by 11 bases and 0 bases, with 14 bases remaining between them. The CDR3 extends over 13 amino acids. The CDR3 nucleotides read TGTGCCGCCGCGGGACAACGCTCCTACGAGCAGTACTTC. Protein sequence: CAAAGQRSYEQYF.

This chain joins TRBV13 and TRBJ2-2; D is possibly TRBD1 (6 bases). Trimming shortened V by 4 bases and J by 4 bases, and 16 bases separated the two germline ends. This CDR3 is 16 amino acids long. Per the germline V gene, CDR1 is PRHDT and CDR2 is FYEKMQ (reference sequence). CDR3 region: CASSSTEDRITGELFF. CDR3 DNA: TGTGCCAGCAGCTCCACCGAGGACAGAATCACCGGGGAGCTGTTTTTT.

The gene calls are TRBV28 and TRBJ1-5, with 9 bases lining up with TRBD1. The CDR3 runs 16 residues. The germline gives CDR1 MDHEN, CDR2 SYDVKM. The J segment lost 2 bases and the V segment lost 6 bases, leaving 8 bases of the junction unmatched. The CDR3 is CASSHTGGIRNQPQHF. Here the CDR3 DNA reads TGTGCCAGCAGCCATACAGGGGGCATTCGCAATCAGCCCCAGCATTTT.

This chain links TRBV2 with TRBJ1-5; D gene ambiguous. V lost 4 bases and J lost 0, with 4 bases in between. This CDR3 contains 13 residues. Germline-derived CDR1 and CDR2 are SNHLY and FYNNEI. The CDR3, as DNA: TGTGCCAGCAGTGTCTATAGCAATCAGCCCCAGCATTTT. It is translated as CASSVYSNQPQHF.

The chain has TRBV6-5 and TRBJ2-3; D possibly uses TRBD1 or TRBD2 (6 bases each). CDR3 size: 15 residues. CDR1 and CDR2 (germline): MNHEY, SVGAGI. V was pared by 10 bases and J by 2 bases, with 19 bases between. The CDR3: CATRGRLYFTDTQYF. Written as DNA, the CDR3 is TGTGCCACCCGGGGGCGGCTGTATTTCACAGATACGCAGTATTTT.

The rearrangement uses TRBV11-2 and TRBJ2-3; possible D gene TRBD2, 5 bases. This CDR3 contains 15 residues. Trimming took off 1 base at V and 4 bases at J, with 12 bases between the two ends. Looked up from germline, CDR1 is SGHAT and CDR2 is FQNNGV. This chain's CDR3 is CASSLVRGRADTQYF. The CDR3 DNA reads TGTGCCAGCAGCTTAGTACGGGGTAGGGCAGATACGCAGTATTTT.

The chain combines TRBV6-5 with TRBJ2-2, with D possibly TRBD2 on 5 matching bases. Germline CDR1 MNHEY, CDR2 SVGAGI. V dropped 0 bases and J dropped 1 base, with 9 bases sitting between them. CDR3 length: 16 residues. CDR3 sequence reads: CASSYSMSGNTGELFF. The CDR3 DNA sequence: TGTGCCAGCAGTTACTCGATGAGCGGGAACACCGGGGAGCTGTTTTTT.

This chain joins TRBV7-9 and TRBJ1-1, with 7 bases lining up with TRBD1. CDR1 and CDR2 (germline): SEHNR, FQNEAQ (reference sequence). V dropped 5 bases and J dropped 3; count of bases not matched to a gene: 6. The CDR3 runs 14 residues. The DNA of the CDR3 is TGTGCCAGCAGCGAACAGGGGAAGGACACTGAAGCTTTCTTT. Translating gives CASSEQGKDTEAFF.

The V call is TRBV27, the J call TRBJ2-3; 10 positions agree with TRBD1. Per the germline V gene, CDR1 is MNHEY and CDR2 is SMNVEV (reference sequence). The CDR3 totals 15 residues. J lost 6 bases, V lost 2 bases, and 5 bases had no gene match. The CDR3, as DNA: TGTGCCAGCAGTTTAGAGGGACAGGGGTTGGATACGCAGTATTTT. This gives the protein CASSLEGQGLDTQYF.

The DNA for the CDR3 is TGCGCCAGCAGCCCTGGGGACAGGGGGTATGGCTACACCTTC. This codes for CASSPGDRGYGYTF. V usage is TRBV5-1 and J usage is TRBJ1-2; TRBD1 aligns across 11 bases. The CDR3 consists of 14 residues. Germline values: CDR1 SGHRS, CDR2 YFSETQ. V trimming: 4 bases; J trimming: 5 bases; junction bases outside the gene matches: 4.

This chain links TRBV29-1 with TRBJ2-7; a weak D match, TRBD2 (5 bases). Trimming cost V 3 bases and J 9 bases, with 15 bases left between them. The germline gives CDR1 SQVTM, CDR2 ANQGSEA. The CDR3 contains 12 residues. The CDR3 sequence: CSVDGVGVGQYF. The CDR3 DNA reads as TGCAGCGTTGACGGGGTTGGGGTCGGGCAGTACTTC.